This entry lists 15 T cell receptor beta chains sequenced from one sample in a study of early T cells in non-severe SARS-CoV-2 infection. Using its own MiXCR run on the 5' RACE reads, TCRdb lists one record per CDR3 protein. The sample yields over 50,000 distinct CDR3 sequences, 7.5% to 9.5% seen once. The sequenced sample was whole blood. These receptors were collected from an adult who was a healthcare worker with PCR-confirmed SARS-CoV-2 infection or an uninfected control (not recorded which).

This clonotype was detected many times. The chain recombines TRBV20-1 with TRBJ1-6, with D uncertain. V was clipped by 1 base and J by 0 bases, with 16 bases between them. From germline, CDR1 is DFQATT and CDR2 SNEGSKA (reference sequence). This CDR3 spans 18 amino acids. CDR3 protein: CSARALEAGGSYNSPLHF. DNA of the CDR3: TGCAGTGCTAGAGCGCTGGAGGCAGGAGGCTCCTATAATTCACCCCTCCACTTT.

This clonotype was recorded at least ten times. This rearrangement joins TRBV25-1 to TRBJ1-3; a possible D gene is TRBD1 (5 bases). The CDR3 totals 24 residues. V lost 1 base, J lost 0 bases, and 34 bases lay in between. The germline gives CDR1 MGHDK, CDR2 SYGVNS. The CDR3 bases are TGTGCCAGCAGTGAATCGAAGGCATCCGGATTGTTACGCGGGGGGTCGTACTCTGGAAACACCATATATTTT. Translation: CASSESKASGLLRGGSYSGNTIYF. The entire variable domain, with the rest obtained from reference TRBV25-1 and TRBJ1-3, is as follows: EADIYQTPRYLVIGTGKKITLECSQTMGHDKMYWYQQDPGMELHLIHYSYGVNSTEKGDLSSESTVSRIRTEHFPLTLESARPSHTSQYLCASSESKASGLLRGGSYSGNTIYFGEGSWLTVV.

This clonotype was recorded a few times. The chain combines TRBV14 with TRBJ2-7; 7 nucleotides line up with TRBD1. The CDR3 contains 13 residues. Trimming at V came to 4 bases and at J to 2 bases, leaving 2 bases not matched to a gene. Germline loops: CDR1 SGHDN, CDR2 FVKESK. DNA for the CDR3: TGTGCCAGCAGCCGGGACAGTACCTACGAGCAGTACTTC. Encoded protein: CASSRDSTYEQYF. The full variable domain, its missing parts supplied by reference TRBV14 and TRBJ2-7, is EAGVTQFPSHSVIEKGQTVTLRCDPISGHDNLYWYRRVMGKEIKFLLHFVKESKQDESGMPNNRFLAERTGGTYSTLKVQPAELEDSGVYFCASSRDSTYEQYFGPGTRLTVT.

This clonotype was counted ten times or more. The genes are TRBV6-4 and TRBJ2-3; 11 bases map to TRBD1. V lost 2 bases and J lost 5; bases outside the gene matches: 0. The CDR3 consists of 14 residues. The V gene's germline CDR1 is MRHNA and CDR2 SNTAGT. Here the CDR3 DNA reads TGTGCCAGCAGTGACGGGACAGGGGGAGATACGCAGTATTTT. Amino acid sequence: CASSDGTGGDTQYF.

V gene TRBV6-1 combines with J gene TRBJ1-1; D is undetermined. CDR3 length equals 12 residues. Germline CDR1 MNHNS, CDR2 SASEGT. V lost 3 bases to trimming and J lost 4 bases, with 6 bases between them. Here the CDR3 reads CASSDGFTEAFF. The CDR3 DNA follows: TGTGCCAGCAGTGACGGGTTCACTGAAGCTTTCTTT.

This clonotype showed up many times. This chain uses TRBV4-1 with TRBJ1-2, with a tentative D call TRBD1 (6 bases). Germline CDR1 and CDR2: MGHRA and YSYEKL. The CDR3 extends over 15 amino acids. Trimming took off 0 bases at V and 4 bases at J, with 12 bases between the two ends. The CDR3 DNA follows: TGCGCCAGCAGCCAAGAAACAGGGACTGCCTATGGCTACACCTTC. This translates into CASSQETGTAYGYTF.

This sequence joins TRBV12-3 or TRBV12-4 and TRBJ2-7, with 12 bases identical to TRBD1. After removal of 3 bases from V and 5 bases from J, the junction contained 8 bases not matched to a gene. The CDR3 spans 16 residues. CDR3 DNA: TGTGCCAGCAGTTTTTTGTTGGGACAGGGGGCAGACGAGCAGTACTTC. Residues: CASSFLLGQGADEQYF.

This clonotype has more than one count but fewer than ten. The V and J genes are TRBV28 and TRBJ2-4, with TRBD2 identical over 11 bases. CDR1 is MDHEN and CDR2 is SYDVKM in the germline V gene. V dropped 4 bases and J dropped 1; count of bases not matched to a gene: 6. The CDR3 is 17 residues long. CDR3 coding DNA: TGTGCCAGCAGTTGGGACGGACTAGCGGGTGCCAAAAACATTCAGTACTTC. Protein product: CASSWDGLAGAKNIQYF.

This clonotype was picked up a small number of times. The J gene is TRBJ1-2, the V gene TRBV29-1; TRBD1 might be the D (5 bases). Looked up from germline, CDR1 is SQVTM and CDR2 is ANQGSEA. V was cut by 0 bases and J by 7 bases, with 6 bases left in between. The CDR3 spans 11 residues. The CDR3 bases are TGCAGCGTTGAAGACAGGGCTGGCTACACCTTC. It codes for CSVEDRAGYTF.

By frequency in the sample, this clonotype is medium-sized. The V gene is TRBV12-3 or TRBV12-4, the J gene TRBJ1-5, with D tentatively TRBD1 (5 bases). Trimming pared 1 base from V and 5 bases from J, leaving 9 bases between. This CDR3 is built from 14 residues. CDR3 residues: CASSLDRRDQPQHF. The CDR3 bases are TGTGCCAGCAGTTTAGACAGGCGGGATCAGCCCCAGCATTTT.

This clonotype was seen a few times. The chain carries TRBV27 and TRBJ2-3; a weak D match, TRBD2 (6 bases). This CDR3 is built from 16 residues. The ends were cut back, 5 bases at V and 0 bases at J, with 15 bases in the middle. The V gene's germline CDR1 is MNHEY and CDR2 SMNVEV (reference sequence). The CDR3 loop is CASSPGLVPSTDTQYF. In nucleotides, the CDR3 is TGTGCCAGCAGTCCGGGACTCGTTCCTAGCACAGATACGCAGTATTTT.

This clonotype appeared many times. The chain is built from TRBV20-1 and TRBJ1-6; the D is unclear. CDR3 length: 13 residues. V gave up 0 bases and J gave up 10 bases, with 10 bases separating them. Germline V gene lookup returns CDR1 DFQATT and CDR2 SNEGSKA (reference sequence). This CDR3 reads CSARDWDRSPLHF. The CDR3 coding sequence is TGCAGTGCTAGAGATTGGGATAGGTCACCCCTCCACTTT.

This clonotype was counted at least ten times. The rearrangement uses TRBV18 and TRBJ1-2; possible D gene TRBD1, 6 bases. The V gene lost 3 bases and the J gene lost 0 bases, with 14 bases spanning the gap. CDR3 length: 16 residues. CDR1 is KGHSH and CDR2 is LQKENI in the germline V gene. CDR3 in amino acids: CASSPRDTRTNYGYTF. CDR3 DNA: TGTGCCAGCTCACCTAGGGACACGAGGACTAACTATGGCTACACCTTC.

Note on this clonotype: At one end, the junction sequence differs from germline, possibly due to a read error. The J gene is TRBJ2-7, the V gene TRBV3-1; D possibly uses TRBD1 or TRBD2 (5 bases each). The CDR3 is 15 amino acids. CDR1 is LGHDT and CDR2 is YNNKEL in the germline V gene (reference sequence). As DNA, the CDR3 is TGTCCCAGCAGCCATCAACTAGGGGTCGTCTACGAGCAGTACTTC. This codes for CPSSHQLGVVYEQYF.

This clonotype was counted between two and nine times. J is TRBJ2-7 and V is TRBV4-2, with 11 nucleotides matching TRBD2. Germline CDR1 LGHNA, CDR2 YNFKEQ. Trimming took 4 bases from V and 5 from J; bases not matched to a gene: 19. This CDR3 region has 19 residues. This CDR3 is CASSPYAPASGGPPHEQYF. Here the CDR3 DNA reads TGTGCCAGCAGCCCATACGCGCCCGCTAGCGGGGGGCCCCCCCACGAGCAGTACTTC.